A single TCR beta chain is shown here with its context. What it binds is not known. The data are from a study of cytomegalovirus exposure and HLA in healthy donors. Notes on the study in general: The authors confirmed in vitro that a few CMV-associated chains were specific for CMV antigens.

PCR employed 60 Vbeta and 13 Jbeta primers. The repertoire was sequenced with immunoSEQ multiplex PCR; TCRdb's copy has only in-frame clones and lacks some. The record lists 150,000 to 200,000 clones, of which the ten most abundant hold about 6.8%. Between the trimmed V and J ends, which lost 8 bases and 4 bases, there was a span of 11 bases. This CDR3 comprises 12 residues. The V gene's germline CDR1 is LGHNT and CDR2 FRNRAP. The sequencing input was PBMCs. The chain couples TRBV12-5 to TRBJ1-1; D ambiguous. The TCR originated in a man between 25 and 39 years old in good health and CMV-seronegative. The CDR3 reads CASREGFTEAFF. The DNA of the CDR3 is TGTGCTAGTCGTGAGGGTTTCACTGAAGCTTTCTTT. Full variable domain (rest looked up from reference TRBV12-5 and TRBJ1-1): DARVTQTPRHKVTEMGQEVTMRCQPILGHNTVFWYRQTMMQGLELLAYFRNRAPLDDSGMPKDRFSAEMPDATLATLKIQPSEPRDSAVYFCASREGFTEAFFGQGTRLTVV.